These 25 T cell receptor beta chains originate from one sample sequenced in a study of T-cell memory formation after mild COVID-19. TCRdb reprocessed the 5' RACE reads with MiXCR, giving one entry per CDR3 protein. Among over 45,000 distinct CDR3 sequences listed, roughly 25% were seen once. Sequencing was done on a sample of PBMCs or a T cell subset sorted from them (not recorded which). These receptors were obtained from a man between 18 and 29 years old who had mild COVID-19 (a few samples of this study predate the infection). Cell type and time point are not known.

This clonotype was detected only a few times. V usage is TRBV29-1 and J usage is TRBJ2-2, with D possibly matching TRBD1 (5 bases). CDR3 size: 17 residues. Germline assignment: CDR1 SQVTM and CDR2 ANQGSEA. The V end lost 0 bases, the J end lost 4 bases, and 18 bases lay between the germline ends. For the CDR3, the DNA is TGCAGCGTTGAAGAGGGGCAGGGAAATTTAGGCACCGGGGAGCTGTTTTTT. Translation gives CSVEEGQGNLGTGELFF.

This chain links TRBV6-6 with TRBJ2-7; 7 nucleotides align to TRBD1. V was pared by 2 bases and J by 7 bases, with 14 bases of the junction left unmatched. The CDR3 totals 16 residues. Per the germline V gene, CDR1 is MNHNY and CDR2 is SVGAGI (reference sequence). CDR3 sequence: CASSYGTGTVTGEQYF. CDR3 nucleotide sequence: TGTGCCAGCAGTTACGGAACCGGGACAGTTACGGGGGAGCAGTACTTC.

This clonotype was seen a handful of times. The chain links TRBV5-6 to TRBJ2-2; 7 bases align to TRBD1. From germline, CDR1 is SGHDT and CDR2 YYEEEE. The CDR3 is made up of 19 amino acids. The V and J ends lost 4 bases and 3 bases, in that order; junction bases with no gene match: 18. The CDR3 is CASSPGQEDPNAYTGELFF. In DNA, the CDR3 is TGTGCCAGCAGCCCCGGACAGGAGGACCCCAATGCGTACACCGGGGAGCTGTTTTTT. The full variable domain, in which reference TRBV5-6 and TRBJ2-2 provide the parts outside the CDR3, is DAGVTQSPTHLIKTRGQQVTLRCSPKSGHDTVSWYQQALGQGPQFIFQYYEEEERQRGNFPDRFSGHQFPNYSSELNVNALLLGDSALYLCASSPGQEDPNAYTGELFFGEGSRLTVL.

CDR3 amino acids: CSVEAGLNSYNEQFF. As DNA, the CDR3 is TGCAGCGTTGAAGCGGGTCTTAACTCCTACAATGAGCAGTTCTTC. The chain carries TRBV29-1 and TRBJ2-1; unclear D gene. The CDR3 runs 15 residues. V was shortened by 1 base and J by 0 bases, with 10 bases between the two germline ends. Germline-derived CDR1 and CDR2 are SQVTM and ANQGSEA.

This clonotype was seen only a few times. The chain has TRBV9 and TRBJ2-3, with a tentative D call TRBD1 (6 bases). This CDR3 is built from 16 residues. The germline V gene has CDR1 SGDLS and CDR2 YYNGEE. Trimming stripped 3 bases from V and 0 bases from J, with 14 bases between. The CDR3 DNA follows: TGTGCCAGCAGCGCCCCGGACAGATCGAGCACAGATACGCAGTATTTT. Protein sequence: CASSAPDRSSTDTQYF.

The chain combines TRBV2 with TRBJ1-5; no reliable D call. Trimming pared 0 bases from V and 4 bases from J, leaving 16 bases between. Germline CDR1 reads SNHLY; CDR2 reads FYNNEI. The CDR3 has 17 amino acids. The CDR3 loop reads CASSEAHPAADNQPQHF. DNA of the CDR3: TGTGCCAGCAGTGAAGCCCATCCCGCGGCGGATAATCAGCCCCAGCATTTT.

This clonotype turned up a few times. The CDR3 DNA sequence: TGTGCCAGCAGTCGGGCTGCGGGGACAGATACGCAGTATTTT. This translates into CASSRAAGTDTQYF. This rearrangement joins TRBV6-6 to TRBJ2-3; weak D call: TRBD2 (6 bases). CDR3 length: 14 residues. Looked up from germline, CDR1 is MNHNY and CDR2 is SVGAGI (reference sequence). Trimming took off 5 bases at V and 3 bases at J, with 12 bases between the two ends.

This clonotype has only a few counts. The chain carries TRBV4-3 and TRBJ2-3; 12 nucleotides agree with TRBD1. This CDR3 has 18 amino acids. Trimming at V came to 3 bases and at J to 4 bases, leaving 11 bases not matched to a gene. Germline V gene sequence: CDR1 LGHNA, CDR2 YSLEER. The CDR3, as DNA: TGCGCCAGCAGCCAGGGACAGGGGGCAGGGTGGGGTGCAGATACGCAGTATTTT. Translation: CASSQGQGAGWGADTQYF.

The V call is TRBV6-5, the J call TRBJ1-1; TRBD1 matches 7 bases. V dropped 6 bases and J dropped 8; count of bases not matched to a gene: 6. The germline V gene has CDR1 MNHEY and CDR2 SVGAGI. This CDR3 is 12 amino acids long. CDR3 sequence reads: CASSAGGLEAFF. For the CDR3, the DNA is TGTGCCAGCAGCGCAGGGGGACTAGAAGCTTTCTTT.

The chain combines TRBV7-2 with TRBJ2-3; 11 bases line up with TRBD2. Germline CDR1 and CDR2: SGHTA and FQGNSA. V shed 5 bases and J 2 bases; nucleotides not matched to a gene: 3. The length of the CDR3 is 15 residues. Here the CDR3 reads CASSLLAGDTDTQYF. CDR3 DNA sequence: TGTGCCAGCAGCCTACTAGCGGGGGACACAGATACGCAGTATTTT.

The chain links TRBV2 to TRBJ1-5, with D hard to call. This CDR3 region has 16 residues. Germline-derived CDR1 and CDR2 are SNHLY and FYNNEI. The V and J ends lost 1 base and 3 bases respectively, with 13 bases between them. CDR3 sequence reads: CASSEDKDRHNQPQHF. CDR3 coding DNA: TGTGCCAGCAGTGAAGACAAGGACCGACACAATCAGCCCCAGCATTTT.

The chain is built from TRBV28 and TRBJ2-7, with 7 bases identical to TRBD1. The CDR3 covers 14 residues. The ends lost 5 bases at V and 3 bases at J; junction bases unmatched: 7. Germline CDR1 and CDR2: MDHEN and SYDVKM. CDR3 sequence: CASSLPGQIYEQYV. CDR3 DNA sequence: TGTGCCAGCAGTCTACCGGGACAGATCTACGAGCAGTACGTC.

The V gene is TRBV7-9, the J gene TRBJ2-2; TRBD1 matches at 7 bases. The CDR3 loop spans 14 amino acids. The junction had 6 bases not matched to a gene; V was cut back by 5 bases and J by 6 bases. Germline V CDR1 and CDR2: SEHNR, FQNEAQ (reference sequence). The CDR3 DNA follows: TGTGCCAGCAGCCACAGGGGACGGCCCGGGGAGCTGTTTTTT. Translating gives CASSHRGRPGELFF.

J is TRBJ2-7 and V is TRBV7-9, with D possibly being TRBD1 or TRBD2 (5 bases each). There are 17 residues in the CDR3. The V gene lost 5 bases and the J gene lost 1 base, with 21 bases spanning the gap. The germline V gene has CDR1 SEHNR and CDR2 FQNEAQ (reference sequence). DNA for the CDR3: TGTGCCAGCAGCCGTCTCGAGGGGCCGTCCGCATCCTACGAGCAGTACTTC. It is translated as CASSRLEGPSASYEQYF.

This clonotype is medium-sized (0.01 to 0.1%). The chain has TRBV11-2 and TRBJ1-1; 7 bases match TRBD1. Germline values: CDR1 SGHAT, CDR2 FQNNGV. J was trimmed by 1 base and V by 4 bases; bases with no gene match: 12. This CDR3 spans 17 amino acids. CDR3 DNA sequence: TGTGCCAGCAGCTCCCCAGGGGGTACGGCAAGGAACACTGAAGCTTTCTTT. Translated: CASSSPGGTARNTEAFF.

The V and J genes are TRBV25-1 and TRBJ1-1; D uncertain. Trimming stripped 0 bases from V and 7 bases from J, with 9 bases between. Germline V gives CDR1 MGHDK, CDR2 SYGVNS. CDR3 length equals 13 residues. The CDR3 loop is CASSEYGIREAFF. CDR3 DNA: TGTGCCAGCAGTGAATATGGCATTCGTGAAGCTTTCTTT.

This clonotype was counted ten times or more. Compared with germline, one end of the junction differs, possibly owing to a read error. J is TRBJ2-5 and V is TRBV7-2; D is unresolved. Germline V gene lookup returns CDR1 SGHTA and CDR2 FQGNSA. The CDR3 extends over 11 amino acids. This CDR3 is CASSLLLDPTF. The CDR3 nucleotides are TGTGCCAGCAGCTTGTTGCTTGACCCCACCTTC.

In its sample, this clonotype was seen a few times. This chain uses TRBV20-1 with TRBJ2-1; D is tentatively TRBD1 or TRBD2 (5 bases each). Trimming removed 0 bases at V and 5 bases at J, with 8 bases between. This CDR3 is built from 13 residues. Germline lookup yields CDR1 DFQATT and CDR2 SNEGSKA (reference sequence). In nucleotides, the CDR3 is TGCAGTGCTAGAGATGGGACCCACAATGAGCAGTTCTTC. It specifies CSARDGTHNEQFF.

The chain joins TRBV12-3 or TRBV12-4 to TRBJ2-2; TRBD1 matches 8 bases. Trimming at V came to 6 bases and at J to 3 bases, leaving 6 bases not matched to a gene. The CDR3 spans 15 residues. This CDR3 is CASSLGQGYTGELFF. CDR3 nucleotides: TGTGCCAGCAGCCTTGGACAGGGATACACCGGGGAGCTGTTTTTT.

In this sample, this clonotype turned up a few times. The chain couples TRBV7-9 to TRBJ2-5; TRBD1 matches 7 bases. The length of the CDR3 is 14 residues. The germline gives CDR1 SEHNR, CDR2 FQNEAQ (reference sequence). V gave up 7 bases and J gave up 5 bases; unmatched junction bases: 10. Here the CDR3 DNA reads TGTGCCAGCACTCCAGGGGGTGGTCCTGAGACCCAGTACTTC. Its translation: CASTPGGGPETQYF.

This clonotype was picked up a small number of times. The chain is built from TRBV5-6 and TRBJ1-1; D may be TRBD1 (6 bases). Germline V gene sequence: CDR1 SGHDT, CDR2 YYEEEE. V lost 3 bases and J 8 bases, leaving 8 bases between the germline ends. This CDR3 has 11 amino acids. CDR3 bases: TGTGCCAGCAGCTACGACAGGGAAGCTTTCTTT. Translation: CASSYDREAFF.

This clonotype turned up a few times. The CDR3 DNA follows: TGCGCCAGCAGCCCCCGCCCGGGACAGGGGGCGAACACCGGGGAGCTGTTTTTT. This sequence encodes CASSPRPGQGANTGELFF. The chain is built from TRBV5-1 and TRBJ2-2, with 11 positions matching TRBD1. CDR1 is SGHRS and CDR2 is YFSETQ in the germline V gene. The CDR3 loop spans 18 amino acids. J lost 0 bases, V lost 4 bases, and 8 bases had no gene match. The entire variable domain, with the rest obtained from reference TRBV5-1 and TRBJ2-2, is as follows: KAGVTQTPRYLIKTRGQQVTLSCSPISGHRSVSWYQQTPGQGLQFLFEYFSETQRNKGNFPGRFSGRQFSNSRSEMNVSTLELGDSALYLCASSPRPGQGANTGELFFGEGSRLTVL.

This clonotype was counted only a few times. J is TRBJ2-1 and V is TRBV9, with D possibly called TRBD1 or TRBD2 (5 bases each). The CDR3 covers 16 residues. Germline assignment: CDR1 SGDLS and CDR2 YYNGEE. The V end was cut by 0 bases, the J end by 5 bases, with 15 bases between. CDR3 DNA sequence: TGTGCCAGCAGCGTAGGAGCCCTAGAGGGACACAATGAGCAGTTCTTC. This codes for CASSVGALEGHNEQFF. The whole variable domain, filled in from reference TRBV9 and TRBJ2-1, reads DSGVTQTPKHLITATGQRVTLRCSPRSGDLSVYWYQQSLDQGLQFLIQYYNGEERAKGNILERFSAQQFPDLHSELNLSSLELGDSALYFCASSVGALEGHNEQFFGPGTRLTVL.

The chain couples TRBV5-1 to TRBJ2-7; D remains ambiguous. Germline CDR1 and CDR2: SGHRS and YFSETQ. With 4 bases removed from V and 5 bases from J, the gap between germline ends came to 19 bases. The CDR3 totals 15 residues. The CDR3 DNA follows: TGCGCCAGCAGCCCCACACCGGCCCCCGCGGACGAGCAGTACTTC. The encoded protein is CASSPTPAPADEQYF.

CDR3 in amino acids: CASSLTSGGYTDTQYF. Here the CDR3 DNA reads TGTGCCAGCAGCTTGACTAGCGGGGGCTACACAGATACGCAGTATTTT. This sequence joins TRBV11-2 and TRBJ2-3; 12 bases line up with TRBD2. The CDR3 is 16 residues long. The germline gives CDR1 SGHAT, CDR2 FQNNGV. The J segment lost 2 bases and the V segment lost 3 bases, leaving 3 bases of the junction unmatched.